This TCR beta chain originates from a study of Graves' ophthalmopathy and Graves' hyperthyroidism. Symptoms, serum thyroxine and TRAb, thyroid ultrasound, and orbital computed tomography formed the diagnostic basis. This clonotype occurred many times. There are 15 residues in the CDR3. Germline CDR1 and CDR2: KGHDR and SFDVKD. V shed 4 bases and J shed 5 bases, with 16 bases lying between them. CDR3 regions of TCR beta were amplified from RNA transcripts. HTBI primers were used in a first-round RT-PCR, which preceded a second-round multiplex PCR. MiXCR was run by TCRdb on the multiplex PCR reads, yielding one entry per CDR3 protein. The table records fewer than 250,000 distinct CDR3 sequences, around 30% of them present only once.

Sequences were obtained from peripheral blood. This chain uses TRBV24-1 with TRBJ2-5; D is undetermined. The sequence was obtained from a man aged 50 or older with Graves' ophthalmopathy. The CDR3 loop reads CATSDPLGTVETQYF. CDR3 bases: TGTGCCACCAGTGACCCACTGGGCACGGTTGAGACCCAGTACTTC.